The text below deals with one T cell receptor beta chain. Antigen specificity is unknown. Here immunoSEQ multiplex PCR was the method, and the copy in TCRdb shows in-frame clones only, minus some. This sample has under 3,000 clones, with 70% to 90% found just once. This entry comes from a study of immune cell composition in non-small cell lung cancer. Study summary: Most cases were lung adenocarcinoma or squamous cell carcinoma. Findings of the study overall: Shared sequences between tumour-reactive and dominant in vivo clones were not proven. Squamous carcinomas (roughly 80%) more often had tumour-associated clones >0.5% than adenocarcinomas (approximately 35%).

CDR1 SQVTM and CDR2 ANQGSEA come from the germline V gene. V shed 5 bases and J 11 bases; nucleotides not matched to a gene: 2. The CDR3 loop spans 10 amino acids. Frozen unsorted single-cell suspensions supplied the genomic DNA. The material sequenced was lung tumor tissue. The chain couples TRBV29-1 to TRBJ2-1, with TRBD1 matching over 8 bases. The clonotype originates from a human donor with non-small cell lung cancer. The CDR3, as DNA: TGCAGCGTTTACAGGGGGAAGCAGTTCTTC. As protein: CSVYRGKQFF.